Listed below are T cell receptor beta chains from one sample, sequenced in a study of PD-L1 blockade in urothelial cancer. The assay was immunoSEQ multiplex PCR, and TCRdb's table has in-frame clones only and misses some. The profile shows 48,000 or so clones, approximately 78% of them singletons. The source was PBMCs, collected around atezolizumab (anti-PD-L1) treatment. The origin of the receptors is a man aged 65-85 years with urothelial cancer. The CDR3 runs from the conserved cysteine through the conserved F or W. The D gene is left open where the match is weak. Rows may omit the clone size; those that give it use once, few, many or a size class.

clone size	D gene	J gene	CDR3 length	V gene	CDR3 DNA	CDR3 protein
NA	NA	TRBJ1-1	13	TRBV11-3	TGTGCCAGCAGCTTGGGTGAGGGAACGGAAGCTTTCTTT	CASSLGEGTEAFF
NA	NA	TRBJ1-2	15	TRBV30	TGTGCCTGTACAGCAGGGCTATTCTCTAACTATGGCTACACCTTC	CACTAGLFSNYGYTF
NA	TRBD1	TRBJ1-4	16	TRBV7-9	TGTGCCAGCAGTAACCTTGGACAGGGCGGAAATGAAAAACTGTTTTTT	CASSNLGQGGNEKLFF
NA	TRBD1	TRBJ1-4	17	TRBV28	TGTGCCCATAAAGCAGGGGGCCTGTCTGGAACTAATGAAAAACTGTTTTTT	CAHKAGGLSGTNEKLFF
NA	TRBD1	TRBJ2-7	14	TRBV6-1	TGTGCCAGCAGCCGGGACAGGGGATATAACGAGCAGTACTTC	CASSRDRGYNEQYF
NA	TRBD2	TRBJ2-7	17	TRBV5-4	TGTGCCAGCAGCCTGGGACTAGCGGGAGAAAGGGGCTACGAGCAGTACTTC	CASSLGLAGERGYEQYF
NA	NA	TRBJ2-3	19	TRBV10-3	TGTGCCATCAGTGAAGCTGGAGGCTGGTCGACATCTAGCACAGATACGCAGTATTTT	CAISEAGGWSTSSTDTQYF
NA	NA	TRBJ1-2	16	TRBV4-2	TGTGCCAGCAGCTTGGAACAGGACACAGCCTTCTATGGCTACACCTTC	CASSLEQDTAFYGYTF
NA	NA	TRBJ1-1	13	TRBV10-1	TGCGCCAGCAGCCACTCCCGGGGCACTGAAGCTTTCTTT	CASSHSRGTEAFF
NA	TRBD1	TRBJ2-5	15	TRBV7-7	TGTGCTAGCAGCACGGGACAGGGGGCGACTGAGACCCAGTACTTC	CASSTGQGATETQYF
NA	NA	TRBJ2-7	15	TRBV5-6	TGTGCCAGCAGCCCAGCCCCGGGTGGCTCCTACGAGCAGTACTTC	CASSPAPGGSYEQYF
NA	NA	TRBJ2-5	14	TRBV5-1	TGCGCCAGCAGCGTCGGGACATCTGACGGGACCCAGTACTTC	CASSVGTSDGTQYF
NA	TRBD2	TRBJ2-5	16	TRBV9	TGTGCCAGCAGCGTAGGTCTAGCGGGAGGAGGGGAGACCCAGTACTTC	CASSVGLAGGGETQYF
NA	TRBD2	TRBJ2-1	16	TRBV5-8	TGTGCCAGCAGCCCCAGGACTAGCCACTCCTACAATGAGCAGTTCTTC	CASSPRTSHSYNEQFF
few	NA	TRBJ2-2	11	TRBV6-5	TGTGCCAGCATGGAGGCCGGGGAGCTGTTTTTT	CASMEAGELFF
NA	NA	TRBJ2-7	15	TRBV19	TGTGCCAGTAGTACCGCAAGCGGATACTCCTACGAGCAGTACTTC	CASSTASGYSYEQYF
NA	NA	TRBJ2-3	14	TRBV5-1	TGCGCCAGCACCACAGCAGGGGAAGAAGATACGCAGTATTTT	CASTTAGEEDTQYF
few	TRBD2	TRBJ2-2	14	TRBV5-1	TGCGCCAGCATGGGGGGGTCGAACACCGGGGAGCTGTTTTTT	CASMGGSNTGELFF
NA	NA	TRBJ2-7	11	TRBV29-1	TGCAGCGTTGGGCAGAACTACGAGCAGTACTTC	CSVGQNYEQYF
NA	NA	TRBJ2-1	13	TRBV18	TGTGCCAGCTCACCACCTCAGTCCAATGAGCAGTTCTTC	CASSPPQSNEQFF
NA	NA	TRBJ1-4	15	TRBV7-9	TGTGCCAGCAGCTTAGGGGAGTGGGCTAATGAAAAACTGTTTTTT	CASSLGEWANEKLFF
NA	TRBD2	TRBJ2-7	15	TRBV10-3	TGTGCCATCAGTGGACTAACTAGCGGGGCCGGCGAGCAGTACTTC	CAISGLTSGAGEQYF
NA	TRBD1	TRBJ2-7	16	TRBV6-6	TGTGCCAGCAGCTTCTGGACAGGTCTCAGCTCCTACGAGCAGTACTTC	CASSFWTGLSSYEQYF
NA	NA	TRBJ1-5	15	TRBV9	TGTGCCAGCAGCGTAGGTCCAGTGGTCAATCAGCCCCAGCATTTT	CASSVGPVVNQPQHF
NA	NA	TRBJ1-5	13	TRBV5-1	TGCGCCAGCAGCTTGGGGGGCGAAGAGCCCCAGCATTTT	CASSLGGEEPQHF
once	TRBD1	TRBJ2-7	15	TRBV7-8	TGTGCCAGCAGCTCAACCGGGACAGGGACTGCGGGGCAGTACTTC	CASSSTGTGTAGQYF
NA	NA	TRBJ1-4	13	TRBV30	TGTGCCTGGAGTAGAGGCTTCGAGGAAAAACTGTTTTTT	CAWSRGFEEKLFF
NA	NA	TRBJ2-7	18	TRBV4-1	TGCGCCAGCAGCCAAGTTTTGGCATTCCGAGGGAGCTCCTACGAGCAGTACTTC	CASSQVLAFRGSSYEQYF
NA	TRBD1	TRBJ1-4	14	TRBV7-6	TGTGCCAGCAGCCGGACAGGGGGGGATGAAAAACTGTTTTTT	CASSRTGGDEKLFF
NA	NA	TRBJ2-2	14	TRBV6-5	TGTGCCAGCAGTCCCTCCCGACTAGCCGGGGAGCTGTTTTTT	CASSPSRLAGELFF
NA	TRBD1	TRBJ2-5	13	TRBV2	TGTGCCAGCAGTGGGGACAGCCAAGAGACCCAGTACTTC	CASSGDSQETQYF
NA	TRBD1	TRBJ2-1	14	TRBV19	TGTGCCAGTAGTGTAGACAGGGGCGACAATGAGCAGTTCTTC	CASSVDRGDNEQFF
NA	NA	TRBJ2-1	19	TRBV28	TGTGCCAGCAGTTTAGCTGGTTCTAGCTGGAGGACGTCCTACAATGAGCAGTTCTTC	CASSLAGSSWRTSYNEQFF
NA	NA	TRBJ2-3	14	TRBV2	TGTGCCAGCAGGGTGACATCGAACACAGATACGCAGTATTTT	CASRVTSNTDTQYF
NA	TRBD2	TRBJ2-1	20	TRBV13	TGTGCCAGCAGCTTAGACCCAACGCAACCTAGCGGGAGGAGTTACAATGAGCAGTTCTTC	CASSLDPTQPSGRSYNEQFF
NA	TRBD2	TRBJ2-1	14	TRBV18	TGTGCCAGCTCACCAAGCTCTAGCGGGAGTCGGCAGTTCTTC	CASSPSSSGSRQFF
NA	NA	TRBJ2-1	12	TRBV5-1	TGCGCCAGCAGAGGAGATTACAATGAGCAGTTCTTC	CASRGDYNEQFF
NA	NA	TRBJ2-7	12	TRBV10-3	TGTGCCATCAGTGAGCCCCTCCGCGAGCAGTACTTC	CAISEPLREQYF
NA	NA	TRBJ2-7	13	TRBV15	TGTGCCACCAGCAGAGAAACGGGGAGCGAGCAGTACTTC	CATSRETGSEQYF
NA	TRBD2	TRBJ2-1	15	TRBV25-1	TGTGCCACCAGTCCTAGCGGGCGCTCCTACAATGAGCAGTTCTTC	CATSPSGRSYNEQFF
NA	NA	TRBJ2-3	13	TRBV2	TGTGCCAGCAGCGTTCGTGGGCCGGATACGCAGTATTTT	CASSVRGPDTQYF
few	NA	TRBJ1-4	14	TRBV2	TGTGCCAGCACGGGGCCCCTGGGAGGGGAAAAACTGTTTTTT	CASTGPLGGEKLFF
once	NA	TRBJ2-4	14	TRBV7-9	TGTGCCAGCAGCCTCGACATCACGGAAAACATTCAGTACTTC	CASSLDITENIQYF
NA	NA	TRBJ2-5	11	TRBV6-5	TGTGCCAGCAGAAGTCGGGAGACCCAGTACTTC	CASRSRETQYF
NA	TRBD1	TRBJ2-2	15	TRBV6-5	TGTGCCAGCATTCGGACAGGGTTGAGCACCGGGGAGCTGTTTTTT	CASIRTGLSTGELFF
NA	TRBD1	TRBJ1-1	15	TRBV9	TGTGCCAGCAGCCCCCCCGGACAGGGACGTACTGAAGCTTTCTTT	CASSPPGQGRTEAFF
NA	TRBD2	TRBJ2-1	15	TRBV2	TGTGCCAGCACCCTTAGACTAGCCCTTGACAATGAGCAGTTCTTC	CASTLRLALDNEQFF
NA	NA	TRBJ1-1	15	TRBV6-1	TGTGCCAGCAGTGAGACCGGGACACCCGACACTGAAGCTTTCTTT	CASSETGTPDTEAFF
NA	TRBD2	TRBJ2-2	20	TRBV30	TGTGCCTGCCCAAGGTCGCCCAAAGGGGCTAGCGGGAAGAACACCGGGGAGCTGTTTTTT	CACPRSPKGASGKNTGELFF
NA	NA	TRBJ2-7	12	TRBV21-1	TGTGCCAGCAAGCCATTACCCTACGAGCAGTACTTC	CASKPLPYEQYF
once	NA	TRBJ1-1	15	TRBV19	TGTGCCAGTAGACCGTCCCCGCCGGGGAACACTGAAGCTTTCTTT	CASRPSPPGNTEAFF
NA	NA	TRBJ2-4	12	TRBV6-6	TGTGCCACCTATGGAACCAAGGGGTTCCAGTACTTC	CATYGTKGFQYF
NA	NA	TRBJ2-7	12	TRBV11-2	TGTGCCAGCAGTCCGTCGAGCTACGAGCAGTACTTC	CASSPSSYEQYF
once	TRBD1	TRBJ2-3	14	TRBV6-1	TGTGCCAGCAGTTCAGGGGGCGACACAGATACGCAGTATTTT	CASSSGGDTDTQYF
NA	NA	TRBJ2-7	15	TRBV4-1	TGCGCCAGCAGCCAAGCTTTGACAGAGACTTTGGAGCAGTACTTC	CASSQALTETLEQYF
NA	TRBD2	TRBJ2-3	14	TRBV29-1	TGCAGCGCACCTACAGGCGGGAGCGCAGATACGCAGTATTTT	CSAPTGGSADTQYF
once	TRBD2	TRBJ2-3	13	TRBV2	TGTGCCAGCCTGGGGGGGGTCACAGATACGCAGTATTTT	CASLGGVTDTQYF
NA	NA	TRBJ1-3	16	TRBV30	TGTGCCTGGAGAACCGACAGGTTCCCCTCTGGAAACACCATATATTTT	CAWRTDRFPSGNTIYF
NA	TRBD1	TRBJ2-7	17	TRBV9	TGTGCCAGCAGCGGGGGGTTAGGCAGGGGGCTCTCCTACGAGCAGTACTTC	CASSGGLGRGLSYEQYF
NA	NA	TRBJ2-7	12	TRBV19	TGTGCCAGTAGCAGGGGTGGAGACGAGCAGTACTTC	CASSRGGDEQYF